These T cell receptor beta chains were read from a single sample in a study of response to subunit inactivated influenza vaccine. TCRdb re-derived calls from the RT-PCR reads in MiXCR, one entry per CDR3 protein. This table holds just under 550,000 distinct CDR3 sequences, under 25% found once. The data were also submitted as part of a second study, on T cells expressing NK-cell markers.

The sequences come from CD4+ T cells sorted from PBMCs, collected approximately 12 days after vaccination. These receptors were taken from a man between 45 and 60 years old who received an inactivated influenza vaccine. Both conserved end residues are part of each CDR3. The D gene is left open where the match is weak. Clone size is shown for a subset of rows, as once, few, many or a class of expanded clone.

>TRBV20-1|TRBD1|TRBJ2-7|.
TGCAGTGCTAAGGGGGCCTCCTACGAGCAGTACTTC
CSAKGASYEQYF
>TRBV18|.|TRBJ2-7|.
TGTGCCAGCTCAAAAACAGGAACCTACGAGCAGTACTTC
CASSKTGTYEQYF
>TRBV20-1|.|TRBJ2-3|many
TGCAGTGCTAGGCCAGGGACAGATACGCAGTATTTT
CSARPGTDTQYF
>TRBV12-3/TRBV12-4|TRBD1|TRBJ2-1|many
TGTGCCAGCGACAGGGGGGCTAACAATGAGCAGTTCTTC
CASDRGANNEQFF
>TRBV7-2|TRBD1|TRBJ1-4|few
TGTGCCAGCAGCCAGACAGGGGTTTATGAAAAACTGTTTTTT
CASSQTGVYEKLFF
>TRBV28|.|TRBJ1-2|.
TGTGCCAGCAGCTCTGGCAGTGGAATCTATGGCTACACCTTC
CASSSGSGIYGYTF
>TRBV20-1|TRBD2|TRBJ2-3|few
TGCAGTGCTAGAGCGGGGACTAGCGCGTATTTT
CSARAGTSAYF
>TRBV15|TRBD1|TRBJ2-1|.
TGTGCCACCAGTAAAGACAGGGGATTTTCCTACAATGAGCAGTTCTTC
CATSKDRGFSYNEQFF
>TRBV4-1|TRBD1|TRBJ2-1|.
TGCGCCAGCAGCCAAACAGGGGTGAGAGATGAGCAGTTCTTC
CASSQTGVRDEQFF
>TRBV2|TRBD1|TRBJ1-5|.
TGTGCCAGCAGTCCGGGACAGGGGACCAATCAGCCCCAGCATTTT
CASSPGQGTNQPQHF
>TRBV7-8|.|TRBJ1-5|many
TGTGCCAGCAGCTTAGGGTCAGGTAGCAATCAGCCCCAGCATTTT
CASSLGSGSNQPQHF
>TRBV12-3/TRBV12-4|TRBD2|TRBJ2-2|.
TGTGCCAGCAGTCCGACCGGGAGGCACACCGGGGAGCTGTTTTTT
CASSPTGRHTGELFF
>TRBV5-1|.|TRBJ2-3|.
TGCGCCAGCAGCTTAAGGGGGATGGAAGCAGATACGCAGTATTTT
CASSLRGMEADTQYF
>TRBV10-3|TRBD2|TRBJ2-1|.
TGTGCCACCTTGGGGACTAGCGGGAGAAATGAGCAGTTCTTC
CATLGTSGRNEQFF
>TRBV7-2|.|TRBJ1-6|few
TGTGCCAGCAGCTTGGGGGGAGCAGGTCCCCTCCACTTT
CASSLGGAGPLHF
>TRBV25-1|.|TRBJ1-1|many
TGTGCCAGCAGCCAGGCAAGGGGGAACACTGAAGCTTTCTTT
CASSQARGNTEAFF
>TRBV12-3/TRBV12-4|TRBD2|TRBJ2-7|.
TGTGCCAGCAGCCTACTCCTGGGCGGGGGGTTCCACGAGCAGTACTTC
CASSLLLGGGFHEQYF
>TRBV6-2/TRBV6-3|.|TRBJ1-5|.
TGTGCCAGCAGTTACTCAGGGTTTCAGCCCCAGCATTTT
CASSYSGFQPQHF
>TRBV5-6|.|TRBJ2-5|.
TGTGCCAGCAGCTTGGAGGGTGGGGGAGTAAAGACCCAGTACTTC
CASSLEGGGVKTQYF
>TRBV30|TRBD2|TRBJ2-3|.
TGTGCCTGTCAACATAGCGGGAGGTTGCCGCGGGATACGCAGTATTTT
CACQHSGRLPRDTQYF
>TRBV5-1|.|TRBJ2-2|many
TGCGCCAGCAGCTTGAGGACGGAGGAGCTGTTTTTT
CASSLRTEELFF
>TRBV5-1|.|TRBJ2-3|.
TGCGCCAGCAGCTTGGGAGGGATGAAAGATACGCAGTATTTT
CASSLGGMKDTQYF
>TRBV25-1|TRBD1|TRBJ2-7|few
TGTGCCAGCAGTGACCGGGACAGGAGCTACGAGCAGTACTTC
CASSDRDRSYEQYF
>TRBV4-2|TRBD2|TRBJ2-7|.
TGTGCCAGCAGCCTGGGATTGACTAGCGGGAGGGCAAGAGAGCAGTACTTC
CASSLGLTSGRAREQYF
>TRBV10-3|TRBD1|TRBJ1-5|few
TGTGCCAACCGGGACAGCCCATCAGAGCCCCAGCATTTT
CANRDSPSEPQHF
>TRBV10-3|.|TRBJ2-1|few
TGTGCCATCAGTGAGTCTGGCCGGACAGTATACAATGAGCAGTTCTTC
CAISESGRTVYNEQFF
>TRBV12-3/TRBV12-4|TRBD2|TRBJ2-3|few
TGTGCCAGCAAGGGGCGGGGGGCCGGCACAGATACGCAGTATTTT
CASKGRGAGTDTQYF
>TRBV7-2|TRBD1|TRBJ2-5|few
TGTGCCAGCAGCTTAGTTTGGCAGGGGGCGGGGGAGACCCAGTACTTC
CASSLVWQGAGETQYF
>TRBV28|TRBD1|TRBJ2-7|.
TGTGCCAGCAGTTTATCAGACAGGGGTTTCTACGAGCAGTACTTC
CASSLSDRGFYEQYF
>TRBV4-3|.|TRBJ1-6|many
TGCGCCAGCAGCCAGGCGGGAAATTCACCCCTCCACTTT
CASSQAGNSPLHF
>TRBV7-9|.|TRBJ2-5|.
TGTGCCAGCAGCTGGGGGGCAGCTCAAGAGACCCAGTACTTC
CASSWGAAQETQYF
>TRBV4-3|.|TRBJ1-1|few
TGCGCCAGCAGCCGGGGGCGCGGCACTGAAGCTTTCTTT
CASSRGRGTEAFF
>TRBV29-1|.|TRBJ2-3|.
TGCAGCGTTGATCTCGGGAGAAGGTCAGATACGCAGTATTTT
CSVDLGRRSDTQYF
>TRBV5-1|.|TRBJ2-2|.
TGCGCCAGCAGCACGCGGCCTGGGGGACACCCCTACACCGGGGAGCTGTTTTTT
CASSTRPGGHPYTGELFF
>TRBV6-2/TRBV6-3|.|TRBJ2-1|many
TGTGCCAGCATGGTGTCAGGGCTCCAGTTCTTC
CASMVSGLQFF
>TRBV3-1|.|TRBJ1-1|few
TGTGCCAGCAGCCACGGGACAATGAACACTGAAGCTTTCTTT
CASSHGTMNTEAFF
>TRBV3-1|.|TRBJ2-2|.
TGTGCCAGCACCCCCCGGGTAGGGGTCACCGGGGAGCTGTTTTTT
CASTPRVGVTGELFF
>TRBV3-1|.|TRBJ2-2|.
TGTGCCAGCAGCGGAGACTTTAGGGAGCTGTTTTTT
CASSGDFRELFF
>TRBV28|TRBD1|TRBJ2-1|few
TGTGCCAGCAGTACATCCGGACAGGGCCCCTACAATGAGCAGTTCTTC
CASSTSGQGPYNEQFF
>TRBV29-1|TRBD2|TRBJ2-7|.
TGCAGCGCCGGGACTAGCGGGAGGTACGAGCAGTACTTC
CSAGTSGRYEQYF
>TRBV15|.|TRBJ2-2|few
TGTGCCACCAGCAGAGATAGAGGGCGGCAGGGCGGGGAGCTGTTTTTT
CATSRDRGRQGGELFF
>TRBV24-1|.|TRBJ2-2|few
TGTGCCACCGGCCGGGGACAAGGGAACACCGGGGAGCTGTTTTTT
CATGRGQGNTGELFF
>TRBV4-2|.|TRBJ2-2|many
TGTGCCAGCAGCCAGCACACGAACACCGGGGAGCTGTTTTTT
CASSQHTNTGELFF
>TRBV6-1|.|TRBJ1-2|.
TGTGCCAGCCTTGGGGACGGTACTAACTATGGCTACACCTTC
CASLGDGTNYGYTF
>TRBV24-1|TRBD1|TRBJ2-6|.
TGTGCCACCAGTGAAAATCCGGGACAGGGGGTCGGCGTCCTGACTTTC
CATSENPGQGVGVLTF